This T cell receptor (beta chain) was obtained from a study of beta chain features in type 1 diabetes. Study outcomes and limitations: Researchers reported that naive, central memory and Treg TCRB repertoires appeared more similar in patients than in healthy donors. VDJ junctions from patients with type 1 diabetes contained fewer insertions and more deletions.

Unmatched junction bases numbered 5, after V lost 0 bases and J lost 2 bases. Germline V gene lookup returns CDR1 SGHDT and CDR2 YYEEEE. The CDR3 contains 15 residues. Expressed TCRB transcripts were sequenced, since all the RNA that had been isolated was reverse transcribed. Data came from immunoSEQ multiplex PCR; TCRdb stores just in-frame clones and leaves some out. This sample has around 180,000 clones, with less than 15% found just once. Comments on this clone: What it binds is not known.

The chain recombines TRBV5-6 with TRBJ2-7; the match to TRBD1 covers 7 bases. The specimen was central memory CD4+ T cells from blood. The sequence came from a woman aged 18-29 years in good health. CDR3 region: CASSLDWTGTYEQYF. CDR3 bases: TGTGCCAGCAGCTTGGATTGGACAGGAACCTACGAGCAGTACTTC.